These T cell receptor beta chains were read from a single sample in a study of CD8 T cells in ankylosing spondylitis. TCRdb itself ran the 5' RACE reads through MiXCR, one entry per CDR3 protein. Of roughly 450,000 distinct CDR3 sequences listed, roughly 25% are singletons. The sample comprised blood, either unsorted or a sorted T cell fraction (not recorded which). These receptors were obtained from a male donor with ankylosing spondylitis. The CDR3 runs from the conserved cysteine through the conserved F or W. D genes are given only for firm matches. Only part of the rows carry a size: once, few, many, or a class if the clone is expanded.

13,TRBJ2-1,.,many,TRBV29-1,CSVEGLGYNEQFF,TGCAGCGTTGAAGGACTGGGGTACAATGAGCAGTTCTTC
16,TRBJ1-4,.,.,TRBV18,CASSPLTRRGNGKLFF,TGTGCCAGCTCACCCCTCACGCGACGGGGCAACGGAAAACTGTTTTTT
15,TRBJ2-7,TRBD2,.,TRBV4-1,CASSQGSGSAYEQYF,TGCGCCAGCAGCCAAGGCAGCGGGAGCGCCTACGAGCAGTACTTC
17,TRBJ2-7,TRBD2,.,TRBV15,CATSRSKGTSGNYEQYF,TGTGCCACCAGCAGATCGAAAGGGACTAGCGGGAACTACGAGCAGTACTTC
13,TRBJ2-4,TRBD2,.,TRBV24-1,CATSTSGSDIQYF,TGTGCCACCAGTACTAGCGGGAGTGACATTCAGTACTTC
12,TRBJ2-3,.,.,TRBV20-1,CSAPVNTDTQYF,TGCAGTGCCCCTGTAAACACAGATACGCAGTATTTT
15,TRBJ2-1,TRBD1,few,TRBV6-4,CASSEQGAHSNEQFF,TGTGCCAGCAGTGAACAGGGGGCGCATTCCAATGAGCAGTTCTTC
14,TRBJ1-5,TRBD1,.,TRBV27,CASSLQQGAQPQHF,TGTGCCAGCAGTTTACAGCAGGGGGCTCAGCCCCAGCATTTT
18,TRBJ2-2,TRBD2,few,TRBV7-6,CASSLALAGGRGTGELFF,TGTGCCAGCAGCTTAGCACTAGCGGGAGGGCGAGGCACCGGGGAGCTGTTTTTT
11,TRBJ1-1,.,.,TRBV10-3,CAILSDGEAFF,TGTGCCATTCTTTCGGACGGTGAAGCTTTCTTT
14,TRBJ1-5,.,.,TRBV10-2,CASHKAGSDQPQHF,TGCGCCAGTCACAAGGCAGGGAGTGATCAGCCCCAGCATTTT
13,TRBJ1-2,.,.,TRBV30,CAWASGMDYGYTF,TGTGCCTGGGCCTCGGGGATGGACTATGGCTACACCTTC
15,TRBJ1-2,.,few,TRBV20-1,CSASPPGTGSGGYTF,TGCAGTGCTAGTCCCCCGGGCACGGGCTCTGGTGGCTACACCTTC
13,TRBJ1-5,.,few,TRBV20-1,CSALQLSNQPQHF,TGCAGTGCTCTACAACTTAGCAATCAGCCCCAGCATTTT
15,TRBJ1-5,.,.,TRBV7-2,CASSSVTGEVQPQHF,TGTGCCAGCAGCTCAGTGACAGGAGAGGTTCAGCCCCAGCATTTT
15,TRBJ2-1,TRBD2,few,TRBV28,CASSPSGTGGNEQFF,TGTGCCAGCAGTCCTAGCGGAACGGGGGGTAATGAGCAGTTCTTC
13,TRBJ1-2,.,.,TRBV20-1,CSARNQGTYGYTF,TGCAGTGCTAGAAACCAGGGGACCTATGGCTACACCTTC
14,TRBJ1-5,.,few,TRBV19,CASRGANLNQPQHF,TGTGCCAGTAGAGGAGCTAACCTCAATCAGCCCCAGCATTTT
13,TRBJ2-1,.,many,TRBV20-1,CSAPQGSSGEQFF,TGCAGTGCTCCCCAGGGCTCTTCAGGGGAGCAGTTCTTC
14,TRBJ2-2,.,few,TRBV7-2,CASSLLGVAGELFF,TGTGCCAGCAGCTTATTGGGCGTCGCCGGGGAGCTGTTTTTT
14,TRBJ2-1,TRBD1,.,TRBV2,CASSSRQGNNEQFF,TGTGCCAGCAGTTCCAGACAGGGGAACAATGAGCAGTTCTTC
14,TRBJ2-7,TRBD2,.,TRBV9,CASSTGTSGYEQYF,TGTGCCAGCAGCACCGGGACTAGCGGCTACGAGCAGTACTTC
12,TRBJ2-7,.,many,TRBV12-3/TRBV12-4,CASSPQLHEQYF,TGTGCCAGCAGTCCCCAGCTGCACGAGCAGTACTTC
13,TRBJ2-4,.,few,TRBV5-1,CASSRDDKNIQYF,TGCGCCAGCTCACGGGATGACAAAAACATTCAGTACTTC
16,TRBJ2-3,.,.,TRBV14,CASSLSGGAGTDTQYF,TGTGCCAGCAGCCTATCCGGGGGCGCCGGCACAGATACGCAGTATTTT
19,TRBJ2-1,TRBD2,few,TRBV14,CASSQDAWASGRSYNEQFF,TGTGCCAGCAGCCAAGATGCTTGGGCTAGCGGGAGGTCGTACAATGAGCAGTTCTTC
14,TRBJ1-1,.,few,TRBV19,CASQEGTFITEAFF,TGTGCCAGCCAAGAGGGGACATTTATCACTGAAGCTTTCTTT
13,TRBJ2-2,TRBD1,.,TRBV3-1,CASSLTGEGELFF,TGTGCCAGCAGCCTTACAGGGGAGGGGGAGCTGTTTTTT
19,TRBJ2-2,TRBD2,.,TRBV11-2,CASSSSGLAGDLNTGELFF,TGTGCCAGCAGCTCCAGTGGGCTAGCGGGAGATCTAAACACCGGGGAGCTGTTTTTT
14,TRBJ1-1,TRBD1,.,TRBV20-1,CSARGTGGYTEAFF,TGCAGTGCTAGAGGGACAGGGGGCTACACTGAAGCTTTCTTT
13,TRBJ2-1,TRBD2,.,TRBV12-3/TRBV12-4,CASSLRLAGEQFF,TGTGCCAGCAGTTTACGACTAGCGGGGGAGCAGTTCTTC
15,TRBJ2-6,.,few,TRBV2,CASRKVSSGANVLTF,TGTGCCAGCAGGAAAGTAAGCTCTGGGGCCAACGTCCTGACTTTC
15,TRBJ2-2,TRBD2,few,TRBV29-1,CSVAPGLVDTGELFF,TGCAGCGTTGCGCCGGGACTAGTGGACACCGGGGAGCTGTTTTTT
15,TRBJ2-7,.,.,TRBV3-1,CASSPTGNPPYEQYF,TGTGCCAGCAGCCCGACAGGTAACCCTCCCTACGAGCAGTACTTC
14,TRBJ1-1,.,few,TRBV11-2,CASSSIARNTEAFF,TGTGCCAGCAGTTCTATAGCGAGGAACACTGAAGCTTTCTTT
16,TRBJ2-1,.,.,TRBV29-1,CSVQRTGLAPYNEQFF,TGCAGCGTCCAAAGGACGGGCCTAGCCCCTTACAATGAGCAGTTCTTC
13,TRBJ2-5,TRBD2,few,TRBV5-1,CASSSGLAGARYF,TGCGCCAGCAGCTCGGGACTAGCGGGAGCGCGCTACTTC
14,TRBJ2-3,.,.,TRBV27,CASTSGHVTDTQYF,TGTGCCAGCACTTCGGGACATGTCACAGATACGCAGTATTTT
15,TRBJ1-2,.,.,TRBV12-3/TRBV12-4,CASSLAGLANYGYTF,TGTGCCAGCAGTTTAGCAGGGCTAGCTAACTATGGCTACACCTTC
13,TRBJ1-2,.,.,TRBV20-1,CSASGSPFYGYTF,TGCAGTGCTTCCGGGTCTCCTTTCTATGGCTACACCTTC
15,TRBJ1-6,TRBD1,.,TRBV12-3/TRBV12-4,CASRLTGGHNSPLHF,TGTGCCAGCAGGCTTACAGGGGGTCATAATTCACCCCTCCACTTT